These T cell receptor beta chains were read from a single sample in a study of blood T cell repertoires in COVID-19. Sequenced by immunoSEQ multiplex PCR; TCRdb stores in-frame clones only, minus some. The sample holds about 270,000 clones, more than 80% seen once. Sample: PBMCs or T cells enriched from blood (not recorded which). These receptors originate from a woman between 18 and 30 years old who had recovered from COVID-19. The CDR3 runs from the conserved cysteine through the conserved F or W.

V gene	J gene	CDR3 protein
TRBV2	TRBJ2-1	CASRGPTSTGTSVHEQFF
TRBV9	TRBJ2-3	CASSRAGAPPEQYF
TRBV18	TRBJ2-7	CASSPETYEQYF
TRBV4-2	TRBJ2-3	CASSQDGRGYTDTQYF
TRBV29-1	TRBJ1-1	CSVVGGGFLMNTEAFF
TRBV11-2	TRBJ1-2	CASSFQGSYGYTF
TRBV28	TRBJ1-1	CASRSQGNTEAFF
TRBV28	TRBJ2-7	CASSFPSRRTGGGLAGYEQYF
TRBV5-1	TRBJ2-1	CASSSGGVLREQFF
TRBV10-2	TRBJ2-1	CASSDRRGDTNEQFF
TRBV7-9	TRBJ2-7	CASSLPGSYEQYF
TRBV9	TRBJ2-7	CASSVEASGGTYEQYF
TRBV29-1	TRBJ2-5	CSVEPLAGVGETQYF
TRBV18	TRBJ2-1	CASSPSAGGYNEQFF
TRBV7-2	TRBJ1-5	CASSLLPDLNQPQHF
TRBV14	TRBJ1-2	CASSQAGVYGYTF
TRBV4-1	TRBJ1-1	CASSPQGSDTEAFF
TRBV5-4	TRBJ1-5	CASSSTPQGHQHF
TRBV5-7	TRBJ2-2	CASSPGGGGHGELFF
TRBV27	TRBJ2-7	CASSLTSTGTGGFYEQYF
TRBV28	TRBJ1-5	CASRVGGGFSYQKPQHF
TRBV12-3/TRBV12-4	TRBJ1-4	CASSPGQGEKLFF
TRBV3-1/TRBV3-2	TRBJ1-3	CASSQRQSALSGNTIYF
TRBV5-1	TRBJ2-1	CASSPRQSSYNEQFF
TRBV4-2	TRBJ1-2	CASSQEPGQGDYGYTF
TRBV10-2	TRBJ1-1	CASSLGHLNTEAFF
TRBV28	TRBJ1-2	CASIQSGGLRNYGYTF
TRBV7-9	TRBJ1-4	CASSLSHRAAEKLFF
TRBV19	TRBJ2-4	CASSIAEGGTDIQYF
TRBV3-1/TRBV3-2	TRBJ1-6	CASSQVREKSPLHF
TRBV10-3	TRBJ2-2	CAISEGTGAGELFF
TRBV19	TRBJ1-1	CASQGRGRMNTEAFF
TRBV5-1	TRBJ2-1	CASSSQRTSGNEQFF
TRBV5-4	TRBJ1-1	CASSLGGNTEAFF
TRBV7-2	TRBJ1-2	CASSGRGNRYGYTF
TRBV9	TRBJ1-1	CASSVVRVGTEAFF
TRBV28	TRBJ1-5	CASSSPGSSNQPQHF
TRBV28	TRBJ1-1	CASRFLDRREAFF
TRBV28	TRBJ2-7	CASIGSSYEQYF
TRBV19	TRBJ2-7	CASSTRQDRGGEQYF
TRBV24-1	TRBJ1-4	CATRRSRDATNEKLFF
TRBV11-2	TRBJ2-1	CASRLAGGLRPEQFF
TRBV2	TRBJ1-1	CASSEAVGTEAFF
TRBV7-9	TRBJ2-1	CASSPKTQLGEQFF